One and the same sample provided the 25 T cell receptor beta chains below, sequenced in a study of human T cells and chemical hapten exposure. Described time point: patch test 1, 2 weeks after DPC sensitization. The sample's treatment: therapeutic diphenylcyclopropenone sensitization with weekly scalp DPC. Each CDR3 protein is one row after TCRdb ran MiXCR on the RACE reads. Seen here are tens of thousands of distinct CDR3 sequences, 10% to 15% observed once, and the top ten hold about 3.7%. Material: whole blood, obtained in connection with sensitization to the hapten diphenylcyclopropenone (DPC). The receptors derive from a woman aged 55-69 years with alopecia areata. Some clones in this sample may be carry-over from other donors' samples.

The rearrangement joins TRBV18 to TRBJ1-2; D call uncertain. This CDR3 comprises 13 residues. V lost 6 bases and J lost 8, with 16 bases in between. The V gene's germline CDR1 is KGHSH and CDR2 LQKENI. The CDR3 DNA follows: TGTGCCAGCTCCAGTCTGCGGGGTCAAGGCTACACCTTC. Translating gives CASSSLRGQGYTF.

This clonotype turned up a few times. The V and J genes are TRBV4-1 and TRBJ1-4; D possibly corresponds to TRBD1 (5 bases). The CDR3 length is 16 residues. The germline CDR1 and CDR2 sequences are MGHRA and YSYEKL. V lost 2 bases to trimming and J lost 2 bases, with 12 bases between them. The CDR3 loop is CASSQPMGGTNEKLFF. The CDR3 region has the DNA TGCGCCAGCAGCCAACCTATGGGGGGGACTAATGAAAAACTGTTTTTT.

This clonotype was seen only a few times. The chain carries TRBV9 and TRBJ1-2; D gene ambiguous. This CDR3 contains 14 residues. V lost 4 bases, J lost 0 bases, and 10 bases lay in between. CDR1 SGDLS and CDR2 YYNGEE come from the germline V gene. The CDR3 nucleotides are TGTGCCAGCAGCTTCGAACCTACTAACTATGGCTACACCTTC. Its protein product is CASSFEPTNYGYTF. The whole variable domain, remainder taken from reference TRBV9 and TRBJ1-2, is DSGVTQTPKHLITATGQRVTLRCSPRSGDLSVYWYQQSLDQGLQFLIQYYNGEERAKGNILERFSAQQFPDLHSELNLSSLELGDSALYFCASSFEPTNYGYTFGSGTRLTVV.

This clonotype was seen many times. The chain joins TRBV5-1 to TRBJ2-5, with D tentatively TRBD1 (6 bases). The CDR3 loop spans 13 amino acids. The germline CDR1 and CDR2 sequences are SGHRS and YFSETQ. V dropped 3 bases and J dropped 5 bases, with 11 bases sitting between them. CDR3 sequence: CASSYHRDETQYF. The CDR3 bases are TGCGCCAGCAGCTATCACAGGGATGAGACCCAGTACTTC.

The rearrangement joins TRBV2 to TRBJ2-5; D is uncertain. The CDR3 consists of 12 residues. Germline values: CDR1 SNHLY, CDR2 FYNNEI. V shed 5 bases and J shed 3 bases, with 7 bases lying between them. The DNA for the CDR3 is TGTGCCAGCAGTTCCCAAGAAGAGACCCAGTACTTC. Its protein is CASSSQEETQYF. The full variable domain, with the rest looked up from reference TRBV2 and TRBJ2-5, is EPEVTQTPSHQVTQMGQEVILRCVPISNHLYFYWYRQILGQKVEFLVSFYNNEISEKSEIFDDQFSVERPDGSNFTLKIRSTKLEDSAMYFCASSSQEETQYFGPGTRLLVL.

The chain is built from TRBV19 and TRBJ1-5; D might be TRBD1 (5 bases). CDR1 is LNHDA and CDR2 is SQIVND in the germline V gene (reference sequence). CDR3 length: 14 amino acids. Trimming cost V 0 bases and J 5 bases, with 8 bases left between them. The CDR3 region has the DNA TGTGCCAGTAGTATAGAGGGGGTGTATCAGCCCCAGCATTTT. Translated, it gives CASSIEGVYQPQHF. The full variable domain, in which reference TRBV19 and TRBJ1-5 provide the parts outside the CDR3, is DGGITQSPKYLFRKEGQNVTLSCEQNLNHDAMYWYRQDPGQGLRLIYYSQIVNDFQKGDIAEGYSVSREKKESFPLTVTSAQKNPTAFYLCASSIEGVYQPQHFGDGTRLSIL.

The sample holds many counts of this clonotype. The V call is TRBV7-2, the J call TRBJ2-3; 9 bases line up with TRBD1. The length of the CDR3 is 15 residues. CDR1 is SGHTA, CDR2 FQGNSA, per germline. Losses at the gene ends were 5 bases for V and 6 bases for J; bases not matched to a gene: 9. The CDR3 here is CASSPLGTGSDTQYF. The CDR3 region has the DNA TGTGCCAGCAGCCCGTTGGGGACAGGGTCCGATACGCAGTATTTT.

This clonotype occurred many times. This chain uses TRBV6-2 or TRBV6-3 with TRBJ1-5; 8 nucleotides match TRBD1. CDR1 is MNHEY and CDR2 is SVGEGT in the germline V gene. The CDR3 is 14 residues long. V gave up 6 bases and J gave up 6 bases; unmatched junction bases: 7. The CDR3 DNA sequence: TGTGCCAGCAGACCGGACAGGGTCCGTCAGCCCCAGCATTTT. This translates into CASRPDRVRQPQHF.

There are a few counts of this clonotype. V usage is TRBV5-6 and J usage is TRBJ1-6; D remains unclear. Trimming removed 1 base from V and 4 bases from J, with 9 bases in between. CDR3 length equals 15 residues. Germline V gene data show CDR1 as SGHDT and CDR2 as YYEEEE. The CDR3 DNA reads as TGTGCCAGCAGCTTGACTGTGAAGTATAATTCACCCCTCCACTTT. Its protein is CASSLTVKYNSPLHF.

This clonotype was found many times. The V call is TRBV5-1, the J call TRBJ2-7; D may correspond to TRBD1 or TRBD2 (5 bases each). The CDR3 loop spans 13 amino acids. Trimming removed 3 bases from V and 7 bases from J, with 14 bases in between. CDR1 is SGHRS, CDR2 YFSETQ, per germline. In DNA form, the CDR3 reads TGCGCCAGCAGCTGGGACGCACCCGGGGAGCAGTACTTC. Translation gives CASSWDAPGEQYF.

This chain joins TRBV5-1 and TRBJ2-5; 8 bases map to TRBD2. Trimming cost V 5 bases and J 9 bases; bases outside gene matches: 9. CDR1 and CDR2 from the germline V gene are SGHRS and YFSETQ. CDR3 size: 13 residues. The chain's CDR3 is CASRRSSGQAQYF. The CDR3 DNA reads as TGCGCCAGCAGACGATCTAGCGGGCAGGCCCAGTACTTC.

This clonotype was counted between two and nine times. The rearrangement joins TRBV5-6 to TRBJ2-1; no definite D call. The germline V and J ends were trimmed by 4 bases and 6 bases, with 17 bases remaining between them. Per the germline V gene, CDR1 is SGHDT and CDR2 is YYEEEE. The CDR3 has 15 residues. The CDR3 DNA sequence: TGTGCCAGCAGCCCCCCGGGCCCAGGCTCCAATGAGCAGTTCTTC. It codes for CASSPPGPGSNEQFF.

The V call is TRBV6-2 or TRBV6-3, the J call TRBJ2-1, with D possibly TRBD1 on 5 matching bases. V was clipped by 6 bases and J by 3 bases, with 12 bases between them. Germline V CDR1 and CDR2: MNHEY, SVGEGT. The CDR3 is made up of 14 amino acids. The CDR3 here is CASRKGPYYNEQFF. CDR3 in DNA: TGTGCCAGCAGGAAGGGGCCGTACTACAATGAGCAGTTCTTC.

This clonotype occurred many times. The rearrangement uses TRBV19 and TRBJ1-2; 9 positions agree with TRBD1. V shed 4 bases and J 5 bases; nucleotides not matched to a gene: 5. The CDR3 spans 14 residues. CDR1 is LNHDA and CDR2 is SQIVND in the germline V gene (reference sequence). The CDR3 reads CASSTDRGWYGYTF. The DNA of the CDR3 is TGTGCCAGTAGTACGGACAGGGGATGGTATGGCTACACCTTC.

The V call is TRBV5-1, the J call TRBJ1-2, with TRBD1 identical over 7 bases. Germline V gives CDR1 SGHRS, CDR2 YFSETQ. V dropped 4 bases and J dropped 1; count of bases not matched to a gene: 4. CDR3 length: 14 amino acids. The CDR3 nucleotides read TGCGCCAGCAGCACAGGGGAGAGTAACTATGGCTACACCTTC. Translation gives CASSTGESNYGYTF.

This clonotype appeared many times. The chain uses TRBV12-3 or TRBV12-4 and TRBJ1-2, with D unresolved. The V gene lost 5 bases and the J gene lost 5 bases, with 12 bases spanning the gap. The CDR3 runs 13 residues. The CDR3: CASSNNWGYGYTF. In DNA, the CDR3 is TGTGCCAGCAGTAATAACTGGGGTTATGGCTACACCTTC.

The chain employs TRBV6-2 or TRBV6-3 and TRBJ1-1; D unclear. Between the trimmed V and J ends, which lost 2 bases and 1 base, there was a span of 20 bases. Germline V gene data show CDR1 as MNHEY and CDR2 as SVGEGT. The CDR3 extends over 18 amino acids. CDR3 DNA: TGTGCCAGCAGTTACCCAAGTGTGGGCATTACGGGGAACACTGAAGCTTTCTTT. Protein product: CASSYPSVGITGNTEAFF.

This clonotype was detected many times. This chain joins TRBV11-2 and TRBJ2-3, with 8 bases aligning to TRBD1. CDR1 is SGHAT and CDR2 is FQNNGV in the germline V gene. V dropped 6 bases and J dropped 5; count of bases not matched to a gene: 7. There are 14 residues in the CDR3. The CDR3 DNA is TGTGCCAGCAGGTCGGACAGGGAAGGAGATACGCAGTATTTT. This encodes CASRSDREGDTQYF.

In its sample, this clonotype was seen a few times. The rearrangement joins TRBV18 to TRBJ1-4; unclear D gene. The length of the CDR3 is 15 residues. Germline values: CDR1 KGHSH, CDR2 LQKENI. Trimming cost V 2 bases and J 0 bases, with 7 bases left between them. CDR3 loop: CASSPKIATNEKLFF. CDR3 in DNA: TGTGCCAGCTCACCAAAAATTGCAACTAATGAAAAACTGTTTTTT.

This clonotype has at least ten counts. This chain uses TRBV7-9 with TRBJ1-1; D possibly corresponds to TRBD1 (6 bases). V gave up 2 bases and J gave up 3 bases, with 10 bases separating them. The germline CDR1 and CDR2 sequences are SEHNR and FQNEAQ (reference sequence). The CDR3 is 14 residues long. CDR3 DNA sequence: TGTGCCAGCAGCTTAACAGGGATGGACACTGAAGCTTTCTTT. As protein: CASSLTGMDTEAFF.

CDR3 sequence (DNA): TGTGCCAGCAGTTTAGTCGTAGGGGGGGTGAACACTGAAGCTTTCTTT. Translated, it gives CASSLVVGGVNTEAFF. The chain links TRBV6-6 to TRBJ1-1; D is perhaps TRBD1 (6 bases). The CDR3 extends over 16 amino acids. Germline CDR1 is MNHNY and CDR2 is SVGAGI (reference sequence). Trimming pared 4 bases from V and 0 bases from J, leaving 15 bases between.

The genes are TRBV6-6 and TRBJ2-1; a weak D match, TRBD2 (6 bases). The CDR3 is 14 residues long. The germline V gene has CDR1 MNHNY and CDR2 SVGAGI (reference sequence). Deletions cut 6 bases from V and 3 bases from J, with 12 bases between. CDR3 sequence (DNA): TGTGCCAGCAGAGAAATGGGGGGCTACAATGAGCAGTTCTTC. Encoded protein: CASREMGGYNEQFF.

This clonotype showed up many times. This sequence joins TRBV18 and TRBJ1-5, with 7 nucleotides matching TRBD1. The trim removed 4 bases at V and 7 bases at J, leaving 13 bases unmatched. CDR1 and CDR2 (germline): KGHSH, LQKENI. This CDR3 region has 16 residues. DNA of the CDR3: TGTGCCAGCTCACTCTACGCCGACAGGGTGGCCCAGCCCCAGCATTTT. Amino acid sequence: CASSLYADRVAQPQHF.

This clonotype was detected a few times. The CDR3 spells CASSWTGESQYF. For the CDR3, the DNA is TGTGCCAGCAGCTGGACTGGGGAGTCGCAGTATTTT. The chain recombines TRBV7-2 with TRBJ2-3; D is perhaps TRBD2 (5 bases). The CDR3 loop spans 12 amino acids. Trimming took 4 bases from V and 10 from J, leaving 12 bases between them. CDR1 is SGHTA and CDR2 is FQGNSA in the germline V gene.

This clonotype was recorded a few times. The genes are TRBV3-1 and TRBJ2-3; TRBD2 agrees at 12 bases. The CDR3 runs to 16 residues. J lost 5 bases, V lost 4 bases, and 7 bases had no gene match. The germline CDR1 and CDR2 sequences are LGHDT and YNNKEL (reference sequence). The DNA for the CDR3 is TGTGCCAGCAGCCGCCGAACGGGACTAGCGGGAGATACGCAGTATTTT. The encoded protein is CASSRRTGLAGDTQYF.